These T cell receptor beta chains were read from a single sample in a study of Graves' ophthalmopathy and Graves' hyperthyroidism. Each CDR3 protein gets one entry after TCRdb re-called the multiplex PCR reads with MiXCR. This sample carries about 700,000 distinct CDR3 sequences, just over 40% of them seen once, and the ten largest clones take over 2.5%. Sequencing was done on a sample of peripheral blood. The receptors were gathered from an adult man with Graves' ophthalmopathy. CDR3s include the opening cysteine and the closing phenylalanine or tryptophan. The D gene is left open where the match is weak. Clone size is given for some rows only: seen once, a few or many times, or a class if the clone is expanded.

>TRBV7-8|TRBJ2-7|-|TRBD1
CVSSFDGTGAVYEQYF
TGTGTCAGCAGCTTTGACGGGACAGGGGCCGTCTACGAGCAGTACTTC
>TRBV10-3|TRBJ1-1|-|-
CAISESAEAFF
TGTGCCATCAGTGAGTCCGCTGAAGCTTTCTTT
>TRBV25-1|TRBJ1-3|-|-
CASLVLWSGNTIYF
TGTGCCAGCTTAGTTTTGTGGTCTGGAAACACCATATATTTT
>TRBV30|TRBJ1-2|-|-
CAWSVTPSIRGYTF
TGTGCCTGGAGTGTAACCCCCTCCATTCGGGGCTACACCTTC
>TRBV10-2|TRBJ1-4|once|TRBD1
CASSESSTGGKLFF
TGCGCCAGCAGTGAGTCTTCGACAGGGGGAAAACTGTTTTTT
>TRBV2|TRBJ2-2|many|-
CASSEAVQGRGANTGELFF
TGTGCCAGCAGTGAAGCAGTGCAGGGCCGTGGGGCGAACACCGGGGAGCTGTTTTTT
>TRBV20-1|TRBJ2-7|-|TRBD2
CSAGGTSGGIYEQYF
TGCAGTGCTGGAGGGACTAGCGGGGGAATCTACGAGCAGTACTTC
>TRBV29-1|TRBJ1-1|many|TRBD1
CSVTDRVNTEAFF
TGCAGCGTGACGGACAGGGTGAACACTGAAGCTTTCTTT
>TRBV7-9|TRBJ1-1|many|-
CASSSTVGRNTEAFF
TGTGCCAGCAGTTCCACCGTCGGGCGGAACACTGAAGCTTTCTTT
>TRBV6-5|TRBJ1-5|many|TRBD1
CASSSTGGAGQPQHF
TGTGCCAGCAGTTCCACAGGGGGCGCGGGTCAGCCCCAGCATTTT
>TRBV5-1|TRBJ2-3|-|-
CASSLIGKSTDTQYF
TGCGCCAGCAGCTTGATAGGAAAAAGCACAGATACGCAGTATTTT
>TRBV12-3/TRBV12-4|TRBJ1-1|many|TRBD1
CASSLEGQQNTEAFF
TGTGCCAGCAGTTTGGAGGGACAGCAGAACACTGAAGCTTTCTTT
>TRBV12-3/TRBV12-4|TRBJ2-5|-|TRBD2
CASSHVAGGETQYF
TGTGCCAGCAGTCACGTAGCGGGAGGCGAGACCCAGTACTTC
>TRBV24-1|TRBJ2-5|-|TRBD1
CATSARGQGGQETQYF
TGTGCCACCAGTGCTAGGGGACAGGGGGGACAAGAGACCCAGTACTTC
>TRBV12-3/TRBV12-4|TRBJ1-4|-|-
CASSDGGKLFF
TGTGCCAGCAGTGACGGCGGAAAACTGTTTTTT
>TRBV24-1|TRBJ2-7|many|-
CATSDLVYGPTYEQYF
TGTGCCACCAGTGACCTCGTGTACGGGCCTACCTACGAGCAGTACTTC
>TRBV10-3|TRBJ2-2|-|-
CATSGLGLSDDTGELFF
TGTGCCACCTCGGGACTGGGGTTGAGCGATGACACCGGGGAGCTGTTTTTT
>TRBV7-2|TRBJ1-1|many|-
CASSSALRNTEAFF
TGTGCCAGCAGCTCTGCGCTTAGGAACACTGAAGCTTTCTTT
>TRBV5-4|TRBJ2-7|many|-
CASSPGTLSSYEQYF
TGTGCCAGCAGTCCCGGGACCCTGAGCTCCTACGAGCAGTACTTC
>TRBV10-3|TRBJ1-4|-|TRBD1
CAISEGQGGSNEKLFF
TGTGCCATCAGTGAGGGACAGGGCGGGAGTAATGAAAAACTGTTTTTT
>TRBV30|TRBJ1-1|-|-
CAWKRTDNTEAFF
TGTGCCTGGAAACGGACAGACAACACTGAAGCTTTCTTT
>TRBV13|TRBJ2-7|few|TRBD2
CASRSGLAGYYEQYF
TGTGCCAGCAGATCGGGACTAGCGGGTTACTACGAGCAGTACTTC
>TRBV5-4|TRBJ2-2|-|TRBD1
CASSSTTGTGLSGELFF
TGTGCCAGCAGCTCCACAACCGGGACAGGGTTGTCCGGGGAGCTGTTTTTT